The present entry profiles one TCR beta chain with its context. Its target is unknown. The data originate from a study of persistence of HIV-infected CD4 T cells. V was trimmed by 6 bases and J by 5 bases, leaving 11 bases between them. The CDR3 contains 11 residues. Germline CDR1 SQVTM, CDR2 ANQGSEA. The libraries were made with immunoSEQ version 4 in survey mode. Some clones are missing from TCRdb's copy, which holds only in-frame ones; the method was immunoSEQ multiplex PCR. The sample includes roughly 60,000 clones, just under 75% seen only once; the top ten take 1.5% to 2%. An overlapping HIV-1 Gag peptide pool stimulated these cells at 1 ug/peptide/mL. CD40L-negative CD69-negative CD45RO-high memory CD4+ T cells were sorted as populations depleted of antigen-responding cells.

The V call is TRBV29-1, the J call TRBJ2-7, with a weak D call TRBD1 (6 bases). This sequence originates from an adult man with HIV who was CMV-seropositive. Here the sequenced sample was CD4+ T cells sorted from PBMCs after roughly 17-hour stimulation, taken from a patient who received antiretroviral therapy. The CDR3 coding sequence is TGCAGCGTGCAGACAGGTGACGAGCAGTACTTC. Protein: CSVQTGDEQYF.